These 3 T cell receptor beta chains originate from one sample sequenced in a study of human CD8 memory T cell subsets. Libraries targeted TCR beta using 5' RACE with UMIs. TCRdb reprocessed the 5' RACE reads and stores each CDR3 protein as one record, lacking DNA. This sample's clone table lists 6,000 to 8,500 distinct CDR3 sequences. Sample: CD8+ T cells from PBMCs. All receptors come from a human donor in good health.

This clonotype ranks as medium-sized in terms of frequency. The rearrangement links TRBV19 to TRBJ1-1. This CDR3 region has 12 residues. Germline V CDR1 and CDR2: LNHDA, SQIVND (reference sequence). CDR3 sequence: CASVQGNTEAFF.

The rearrangement links TRBV27 to TRBJ2-7. The CDR3 runs to 13 residues. Germline values: CDR1 MNHEY, CDR2 SMNVEV (reference sequence). The CDR3 region is CASSHNSRSEQYF.

The chain carries TRBV20-1 and TRBJ1-1. Germline V gives CDR1 DFQATT, CDR2 SNEGSKA (reference sequence). This CDR3 has 15 residues. The CDR3 spells CSAEDRTVAITEAFF.